Following are 2 T cell receptor beta chains from one sample sequenced in a study of CD8 T cells in Susac syndrome. When the RNA was reverse transcribed, random hexamers were used with an input of about 0.5 to 1 ug. MiXCR, run by TCRdb on the immunoSEQ multiplex PCR reads, gives a single entry per CDR3 protein. The table includes under 250,000 distinct CDR3 sequences, 93% detected once. Material for sequencing was CD4+ T cells from PBMCs. The receptors originated from a human donor with multiple sclerosis.

This clonotype was counted a single time. This chain links TRBV2 with TRBJ2-1; 11 bases map to TRBD2. The germline V gene encodes CDR1 SNHLY and CDR2 FYNNEI. This CDR3 is built from 16 residues. The V segment lost 6 bases and the J segment 7 bases; nucleotides outside the gene matches: 11. The CDR3 DNA is TGTGCCAGCAGCGACTTACTAGCGGGAGTTCGGAATGAGCAGTTCTTC. Translated: CASSDLLAGVRNEQFF.

The chain has TRBV3-1 and TRBJ1-5, with a tentative D call TRBD1 (5 bases). CDR1 and CDR2 (germline): LGHDT, YNNKEL (reference sequence). Trimming cost V 10 bases and J 4 bases, with 17 bases left between them. This CDR3 has 14 amino acids. CDR3: CATSIGALNQPQHF. The CDR3 nucleotides read TGTGCCACCTCAATAGGGGCCCTAAATCAGCCCCAGCATTTT.